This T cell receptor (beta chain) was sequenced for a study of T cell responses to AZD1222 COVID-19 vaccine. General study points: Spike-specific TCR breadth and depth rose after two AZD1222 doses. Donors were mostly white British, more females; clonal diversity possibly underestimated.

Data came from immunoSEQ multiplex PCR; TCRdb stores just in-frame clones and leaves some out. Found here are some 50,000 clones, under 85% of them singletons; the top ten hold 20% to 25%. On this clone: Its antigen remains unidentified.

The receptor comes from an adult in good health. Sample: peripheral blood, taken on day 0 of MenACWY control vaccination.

The CDR3 nucleotides read TGTGCCAGCAGTTTAGGGGCTTATAACACTGAAGCTTTCTTT. Translating it yields CASSLGAYNTEAFF. The chain is built from TRBV28 and TRBJ1-1; TRBD1 might be the D (5 bases). V was cut by 2 bases and J by 2 bases, with 9 bases left in between. The CDR3 loop spans 14 amino acids. In germline, CDR1 is MDHEN, CDR2 SYDVKM.